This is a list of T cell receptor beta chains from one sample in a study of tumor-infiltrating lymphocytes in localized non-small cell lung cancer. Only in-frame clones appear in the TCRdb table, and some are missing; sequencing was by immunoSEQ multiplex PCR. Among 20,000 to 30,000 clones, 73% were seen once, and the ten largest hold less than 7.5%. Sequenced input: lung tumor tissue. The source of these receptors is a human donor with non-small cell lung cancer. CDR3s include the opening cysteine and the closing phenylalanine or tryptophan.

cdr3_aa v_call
CAVRTVSSYNEQFF TRBV10-3
CASGSGLTPQPQHF TRBV12-5
CASSLFSGGGSTGELFF TRBV5-1
CATSRGGTGANTEAFF TRBV15
CASSIFNRTYEQYF TRBV19
CASSQAGNLEAFF TRBV4-1
CASSPYRDKDTQYF TRBV7-2
CATSPRREERYGYTF TRBV15
CASSWRGGSGNTIYF TRBV5-5
CASSQETGEFYGYTF TRBV4-3
CAWSVLAGGVTEAFF TRBV30
CASSFYPNTGELFF TRBV11-3
CASSPGQSGANVLTF TRBV5-5
CASSPSGQGRNYGYTF TRBV7-2
CASGGQGAMNTEAFF TRBV5-1
CASSLISGANVLTF TRBV5-6
CASSLDTKSYEQYF TRBV7-2
CASSLVSGEQYF TRBV7-2
CASSESRGSQETQYF TRBV7-8
CASTSTGTPYEQYF TRBV19
CASSFTQGGELFF TRBV7-6
CASSVNPQTDTQYF TRBV9
CASGTQQGYGYTF TRBV7-2
CASSEGRTQHF TRBV2
CASSSQGSSGANVLTF TRBV19